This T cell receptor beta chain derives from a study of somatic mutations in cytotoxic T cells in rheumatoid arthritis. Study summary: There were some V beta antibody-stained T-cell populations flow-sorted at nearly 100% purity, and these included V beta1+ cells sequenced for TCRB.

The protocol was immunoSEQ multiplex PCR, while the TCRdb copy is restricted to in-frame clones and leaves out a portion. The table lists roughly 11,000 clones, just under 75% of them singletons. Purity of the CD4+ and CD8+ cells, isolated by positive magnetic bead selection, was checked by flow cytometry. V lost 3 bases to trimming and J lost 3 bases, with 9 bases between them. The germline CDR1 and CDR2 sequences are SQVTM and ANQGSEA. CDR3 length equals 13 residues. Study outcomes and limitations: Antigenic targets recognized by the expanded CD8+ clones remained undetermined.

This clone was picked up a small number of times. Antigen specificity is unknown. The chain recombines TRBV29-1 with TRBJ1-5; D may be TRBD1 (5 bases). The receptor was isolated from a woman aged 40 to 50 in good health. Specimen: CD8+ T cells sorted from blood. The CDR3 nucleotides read TGCAGCGTTGAGGGGGAAAACAATCAGCCCCAGCATTTT. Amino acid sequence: CSVEGENNQPQHF.